This T cell receptor beta chain was retrieved from a study of T cell responses to AZD1222 COVID-19 vaccine. The study's findings and limits: Mostly white British, mostly female donors; authors suggested clonal diversity may be underestimated. Only after the peak T cell response were repertoires sampled. Regions 160-218 and 743-854 held dominance among vaccine-associated CD4 TCRs, which spanned spike.

This clone was recorded only once. Its specificity is unknown. Libraries were prepared by immunoSEQ multiplex PCR; TCRdb keeps only in-frame clonotypes and omits some of them. The table includes some 110,000 clones, over 75% detected once. The clonotype comes from an adult in good health. Sequencing was performed on peripheral blood, taken on day 0 of AZD1222 vaccination.

In DNA form, the CDR3 reads TGTGCCAGTCAGTCGGGACAGGTTAATGAAAAACTGTTTTTT. Its translation is CASQSGQVNEKLFF. The V call is TRBV6-5, the J call TRBJ1-4; 8 bases line up with TRBD1. The CDR3 length is 14 residues. V was clipped by 9 bases and J by 4 bases; unmatched bases: 7. Per the germline V gene, CDR1 is MNHEY and CDR2 is SVGAGI.